This TCR beta chain stems from a study of blood T cells in healthy people across ages. Study results and limitations: Fewer expanded clones and more diversity marked long-lived versus aged donors.

Notes on this clonotype: Its antigen is still unknown.

It was with a sample-barcoded 5' primer and a J-beta primer mix that a second PCR of roughly 7 to 12 cycles was run. The yield of each sample was at least 2.5 million CDR3-containing paired-end reads. TCRdb reprocessed the 5' RACE reads via MiXCR and lists one record per CDR3 protein. The sample has 660,000 or so distinct CDR3 sequences; about 54% are singletons. Germline V gives CDR1 SGHRS, CDR2 YFSETQ. The V end lost 5 bases, the J end lost 11 bases, and 31 bases lay between the germline ends. The CDR3 length is 17 residues. The TCR comes from a man between 60 and 75 years old in good health. The chain is built from TRBV5-1 and TRBJ2-5, with a possible D match to TRBD1 (6 bases). Sample: blood. DNA for the CDR3: TGCGCCAGCAGATCGACAGGAAACTTAGGCTCCTACAATGAGCAGTACTTC. Its protein product is CASRSTGNLGSYNEQYF.